These T cell receptor beta chains were read from a single sample in a study of PD-1 blockade in mismatch repair-deficient tumors. Assay: immunoSEQ multiplex PCR; the TCRdb copy retains only in-frame clones and omits some. The sample holds some 97,000 clones, approximately 83% seen once. Source: peripheral blood, taken approximately 35 weeks after starting pembrolizumab. The receptors were gathered from an adult with mismatch repair-deficient cancer. Both conserved end residues are part of each CDR3. A D gene is named only where the DNA matches it firmly. The size field is filled for only some rows; it gives once, few, many or a size class.

>TRBJ2-3|-|-|TRBV7-6
CASSFGTMSNTQYF
TGTGCCAGCAGCTTTGGGACGATGAGCAATACGCAGTATTTT
>TRBJ2-7|few|TRBD2|TRBV4-1
CASSTGRNYEQYF
TGCGCCAGCAGTACCGGGAGGAACTACGAGCAGTACTTC
>TRBJ2-7|once|TRBD2|TRBV11-2
CASSVTSPHEQYF
TGTGCCAGCAGCGTGACTAGCCCCCACGAGCAGTACTTC
>TRBJ1-1|-|TRBD1|TRBV4-3
CASSQDRVNTEAFF
TGCGCCAGCAGCCAGGACAGGGTAAACACTGAAGCTTTCTTT
>TRBJ2-3|-|-|TRBV6-6
CASSYSPDTQYF
TGTGCCAGCAGTTACTCCCCAGATACGCAGTATTTT
>TRBJ1-1|-|-|TRBV6-5
CASSLAGMVNTEAFF
TGTGCCAGCAGTTTAGCAGGGATGGTGAACACTGAAGCTTTCTTT
>TRBJ2-7|-|TRBD2|TRBV29-1
CSVDLAGAGSEQYF
TGCAGCGTGGACCTAGCGGGAGCAGGGAGCGAGCAGTACTTC
>TRBJ1-1|-|-|TRBV7-3
CASSTLGGKGTEAFF
TGTGCCAGCAGCACCCTGGGAGGGAAGGGGACTGAAGCTTTCTTT
>TRBJ2-3|-|TRBD2|TRBV11-2
CASSIQPGTSVTDTQYF
TGTGCCAGCAGCATACAACCCGGGACTAGTGTCACAGATACGCAGTATTTT
>TRBJ2-1|-|-|TRBV4-1
CASSQAPAGDNEQFF
TGCGCCAGCAGCCAAGCCCCGGCAGGGGACAATGAGCAGTTCTTC
>TRBJ2-7|-|-|TRBV2
CASSALGSGEQYF
TGTGCCAGCAGCGCCCTCGGGTCAGGCGAGCAGTACTTC
>TRBJ2-5|-|-|TRBV27
CASSFGGTWETQYF
TGTGCCAGCAGTTTCGGCGGGACTTGGGAGACCCAGTACTTC
>TRBJ1-2|few|-|TRBV19
CASSIVGASGYTF
TGTGCCAGTAGTATTGTGGGGGCCAGTGGCTACACCTTC
>TRBJ1-2|-|-|TRBV9
CASSVGREGGYTF
TGTGCCAGCAGCGTAGGCAGGGAAGGAGGCTACACCTTC
>TRBJ2-5|-|TRBD1|TRBV27
CASGTAPETQYF
TGTGCCAGCGGGACAGCCCCCGAGACCCAGTACTTC
>TRBJ2-5|-|TRBD1|TRBV19
CASRLTGKTETQYF
TGTGCCAGTAGGTTGACAGGGAAGACGGAGACCCAGTACTTC
>TRBJ2-7|-|-|TRBV11-2
CASSAQEDEQYF
TGTGCCAGCAGCGCACAGGAGGACGAGCAGTACTTC
>TRBJ1-2|once|-|TRBV18
CASSPQPGHSYTF
TGTGCCAGCTCACCACAGCCAGGGCATAGCTACACCTTC
>TRBJ1-2|-|TRBD1|TRBV5-4
CASSWTGPSNYGYTF
TGTGCCAGCAGCTGGACAGGGCCCTCAAACTATGGCTACACCTTC
>TRBJ2-5|-|-|TRBV5-1
CASSTGTVQETQYF
TGCGCCAGCAGCACCGGGACTGTTCAAGAGACCCAGTACTTC
>TRBJ2-2|-|-|TRBV7-9
CASSLDTTGELFF
TGTGCCAGCAGCTTAGATACCACCGGGGAGCTGTTTTTT
>TRBJ1-1|-|TRBD1|TRBV11-2
CASSLAGTGVGTEAFF
TGTGCCAGCAGCTTAGCGGGCACAGGGGTGGGCACTGAAGCTTTCTTT
>TRBJ1-2|-|TRBD1|TRBV27
CASRPGQLRLYGYTF
TGTGCCAGCAGACCGGGACAGCTGAGACTTTATGGCTACACCTTC
>TRBJ2-2|-|TRBD2|TRBV28
CASSGGGTGELFF
TGTGCCAGCAGCGGCGGGGGGACCGGGGAGCTGTTTTTT
>TRBJ1-4|-|TRBD1|TRBV28
CASSLGQGLEKLFF
TGTGCCAGCAGTTTGGGACAGGGCCTCGAAAAACTGTTTTTT
>TRBJ1-4|-|TRBD1|TRBV19
CASSTAGGWRTNEKLFF
TGTGCCAGTAGTACTGCAGGGGGCTGGCGAACTAATGAAAAACTGTTTTTT
>TRBJ1-5|-|-|TRBV7-2
CASSLTGSSQHF
TGTGCCAGCAGCTTAACGGGGAGTTCCCAGCATTTT
>TRBJ2-7|-|-|TRBV11-2
CASSTDTVYEQYF
TGTGCCAGCAGCACCGACACAGTCTACGAGCAGTACTTC
>TRBJ2-7|-|TRBD1|TRBV9
CASSVGGQGSSEQYF
TGTGCCAGCAGCGTAGGTGGACAGGGTAGCTCCGAGCAGTACTTC
>TRBJ2-3|-|-|TRBV6-1
CASSEQPGDTQYF
TGTGCCAGCAGTGAACAGCCGGGAGATACGCAGTATTTT
>TRBJ2-7|-|TRBD2|TRBV4-3
CASSQDRGGDYEQYF
TGCGCCAGCAGCCAAGATCGCGGGGGAGACTACGAGCAGTACTTC
>TRBJ1-2|once|TRBD1|TRBV28
CALGTGAYGYTF
TGTGCTCTCGGGACAGGGGCTTATGGCTACACCTTC
>TRBJ2-4|-|-|TRBV11-3
CASSPAGDIIQYF
TGTGCCAGCAGCCCCGCTGGGGATATCATTCAGTACTTC
>TRBJ1-4|-|-|TRBV9
CASSVASPGKLFF
TGTGCCAGCAGCGTAGCTTCGCCTGGAAAACTGTTTTTT
>TRBJ2-3|once|TRBD2|TRBV11-3
CASSPGLAGSTSTDTQYF
TGTGCCAGCAGCCCGGGACTAGCGGGTTCAACTAGCACAGATACGCAGTATTTT
>TRBJ1-3|-|-|TRBV7-6
CASSLQGSGNTIYF
TGTGCCAGCAGCTTACAGGGGTCTGGAAACACCATATATTTT
>TRBJ2-4|-|TRBD2|TRBV11-3
CASGHGGLAKNIQYF
TGTGCCAGCGGACATGGCGGACTAGCAAAAAACATTCAGTACTTC
>TRBJ2-7|-|TRBD2|TRBV5-4
CASSPGREGVYEQYF
TGTGCCAGCAGCCCTGGTCGGGAGGGGGTCTACGAGCAGTACTTC
>TRBJ2-5|once|-|TRBV11-2
CASSLGTGGETQYF
TGTGCCAGCAGCTTAGGAACAGGAGGGGAGACCCAGTACTTC
>TRBJ1-2|-|-|TRBV7-2
CASSLVTGKDYGYTF
TGTGCCAGCAGCTTAGTTACAGGGAAGGACTATGGCTACACCTTC
>TRBJ2-3|once|-|TRBV6-6
CASRGSIADTQYF
TGTGCCAGCAGGGGTTCTATCGCAGATACGCAGTATTTT
>TRBJ2-5|-|TRBD1|TRBV5-4
CASSVAMTGETQYF
TGTGCCAGCAGCGTGGCGATGACAGGGGAGACCCAGTACTTC
>TRBJ1-1|-|-|TRBV4-1
CASSQGGFHGVPEAFF
TGCGCCAGCAGCCAAGGCGGGTTTCATGGGGTTCCTGAAGCTTTCTTT
>TRBJ2-7|-|-|TRBV6-5
CASSYSSGGSYEQYF
TGTGCCAGCAGTTACTCGAGTGGCGGTTCCTACGAGCAGTACTTC
>TRBJ2-5|-|-|TRBV15
CATSRDHSETQYF
TGTGCCACCAGCAGAGATCACTCGGAGACCCAGTACTTC
>TRBJ2-1|-|-|TRBV6-5
CASSYTAAGSYNEQFF
TGTGCCAGCAGTTACACCGCGGCGGGCAGCTACAATGAGCAGTTCTTC
>TRBJ2-2|-|TRBD1|TRBV5-5
CASSLRSGQGNTGELFF
TGTGCCAGCAGCTTGCGATCAGGACAGGGTAACACCGGGGAGCTGTTTTTT